Shown below are 10 T cell receptor beta chains from a single sample sequenced in a study of OX40 agonist ivuxolimab in advanced cancers. The library was prepared using the immunoSEQ multiplex PCR assay. Entries here come from immuneACCESS through TCRdb and include only in-frame sequences with V and J called. Some clones fail to appear in such tables; in the studies checked, an unresolved V gene covers under half of the shortfall, and the cause of the remainder is unknown. The sample has 55,000 to 60,000 clones on record, roughly 84% of them singletons. The ten largest account for around 0.65% of the sample. Sequencing was performed on CD4+ or CD8+ T cells sorted from blood, taken in a trial of the OX40 agonist ivuxolimab. These receptors were obtained from an adult with an advanced solid tumor such as melanoma, head and neck, liver or kidney cancer.

The rearrangement links TRBV6-5 to TRBJ1-4, with TRBD1 as a possible D gene (5 bases). V was clipped by 6 bases and J by 7 bases, with 18 bases between them. Germline-derived CDR1 and CDR2 are MNHEY and SVGAGI. The CDR3 is 15 residues long. Here the CDR3 reads CASSLGDPLGEKLFF. CDR3 bases: TGTGCCAGCAGCCTGGGGGACCCTTTGGGTGAAAAACTGTTTTTT.

The rearrangement uses TRBV5-5 and TRBJ1-3; D unresolved. With 2 bases removed from V and 0 bases from J, the gap between germline ends came to 9 bases. This CDR3 has 15 residues. Germline CDR1 is SGHKS and CDR2 is YYEKEE (reference sequence). CDR3: CASSFSGDSGNTIYF. The CDR3 bases are TGTGCCAGCAGCTTTTCAGGCGACTCTGGAAACACCATATATTTT.

This clone has a single count. The chain uses TRBV11-2 and TRBJ1-2; tentative D call: TRBD1 (5 bases). CDR1 is SGHAT, CDR2 FQNNGV, per germline. The CDR3 is 15 residues long. The V end lost 5 bases, the J end lost 5 bases, and 18 bases lay between the germline ends. Here the CDR3 DNA reads TGTGCCAGCAGCCCCGAGGAGGGGCCGTGGTATGGCTACACCTTC. Protein: CASSPEEGPWYGYTF.

The chain joins TRBV6-1 to TRBJ2-1; D could derive from TRBD1 or TRBD2 (6 bases each). V was cut by 0 bases and J by 4 bases, with 13 bases left in between. The germline gives CDR1 MNHNS, CDR2 SASEGT. The CDR3 spans 16 residues. CDR3 DNA: TGTGCCAGCAGTGAAGCCCCCGGGGGCCTATACAATGAGCAGTTCTTC. Its protein product is CASSEAPGGLYNEQFF.

V and J are TRBV5-1 and TRBJ2-3, with TRBD1 identical over 10 bases. The CDR3 loop spans 15 amino acids. V lost 0 bases, J lost 4 bases, and 2 bases stayed unmatched. Germline-derived CDR1 and CDR2 are SGHRS and YFSETQ. DNA for the CDR3: TGCGCCAGCAGCTTGGGGGACAGGGGACCAGATACGCAGTATTTT. Protein product: CASSLGDRGPDTQYF.

This chain links TRBV11-2 with TRBJ2-5; D gene ambiguous. Germline V gives CDR1 SGHAT, CDR2 FQNNGV. V was trimmed by 1 base and J by 2 bases, leaving 11 bases between them. This CDR3 has 15 amino acids. In nucleotides, the CDR3 is TGTGCCAGCAGCTTAGGTTCTGAACAGCAAGAGACCCAGTACTTC. Protein product: CASSLGSEQQETQYF.

This clone was detected once. V and J are TRBV4-3 and TRBJ2-1; D not certain. V dropped 4 bases and J dropped 5 bases, with 27 bases sitting between them. The CDR3 length is 19 residues. CDR1 LGHNA and CDR2 YSLEER come from the germline V gene. The CDR3 coding sequence is TGCGCCAGCAGCCCCCGGTGGGCCTCCAGAACCGGTCAACACAATGAGCAGTTCTTC. This gives the protein CASSPRWASRTGQHNEQFF.

The rearrangement uses TRBV2 and TRBJ1-2; a possible D gene is TRBD1 (5 bases). The CDR3 extends over 12 amino acids. The germline gives CDR1 SNHLY, CDR2 FYNNEI. V was cut by 7 bases and J by 8 bases, with 14 bases left in between. The CDR3, as DNA: TGTGCCAGCACCTCAGGGTCGAGAGGCTACACCTTC. This sequence encodes CASTSGSRGYTF.

The chain links TRBV30 to TRBJ2-2; TRBD1 agrees at 7 bases. CDR1 and CDR2 from the germline V gene are GTSNPN and SVGIG (reference sequence). The CDR3 is 13 residues long. The V and J ends lost 4 bases and 8 bases, in that order; junction bases with no gene match: 7. CDR3 in DNA: TGTGCCTGGAACCGACAGGGAGAAGGGGAGCTGTTTTTT. Encoded protein: CAWNRQGEGELFF.

The gene calls are TRBV4-1 and TRBJ2-1; 8 bases fit TRBD1. Germline assignment: CDR1 MGHRA and CDR2 YSYEKL. CDR3 size: 15 residues. The J segment lost 4 bases and the V segment lost 1 base, leaving 3 bases of the junction unmatched. CDR3 nucleotides: TGCGCCAGCAGCCAAGGGACAGGGATTTACAATGAGCAGTTCTTC. This translates into CASSQGTGIYNEQFF.